A single sample gave rise to the 14 T cell receptor beta chains below, sequenced in a study of T cells expressing NK-cell markers. One entry per CDR3 protein, without DNA, is what TCRdb gives after re-calling the 5' RACE reads. This table lists some 340,000 distinct CDR3 sequences. The specimen sequenced was blood T cells: a sorted CD56 or NKG2C T cell subset, CD4+ or CD8+ T cells, or bulk PBMC T cells (not recorded which). The receptors shown here come from a man between 18 and 69 years old in good health.

J is TRBJ2-7 and V is TRBV2. The CDR3 extends over 13 amino acids. Germline V lookup: CDR1 SNHLY, CDR2 FYNNEI. CDR3: CASSVNGNYEQYF.

This chain links TRBV7-2 with TRBJ1-1; TCRdb selects TRBD1, and the lack of DNA leaves this call unchecked. Per the germline V gene, CDR1 is SGHTA and CDR2 is FQGNSA. The CDR3 is made up of 13 amino acids. The CDR3 protein is CASSLRGALIAFF.

The rearrangement uses TRBV11-1 and TRBJ2-3; the TCRdb D gene call, TRBD1, has no DNA to confirm it. The CDR3 covers 18 residues. Per the germline V gene, CDR1 is SGHAT and CDR2 is FQDESV (reference sequence). CDR3 protein: CASTLYLSLRQSTDTQYF.

The chain employs TRBV15 and TRBJ2-7; TCRdb reports TRBD1, a call that lacks DNA to check it against. The CDR3 has 16 amino acids. Germline assignment: CDR1 LNHNV and CDR2 YYDKDF (reference sequence). CDR3 residues: CATSPRGGGASYEQYF.

The chain carries TRBV7-2 and TRBJ1-2; TCRdb names TRBD1, which stays unverified in the absence of DNA. In germline, CDR1 is SGHTA, CDR2 FQGNSA. The CDR3 is 14 residues long. The CDR3 loop is CASSLGRGADGYTF.

The V gene is TRBV21-1, the J gene TRBJ2-2; the TCRdb call, TRBD1, lacks DNA for checking. TRBV21-1 is classified as a pseudogene. The length of the CDR3 is 15 residues. The chain's CDR3 is CASTGTGQEEWELFF.

The chain carries TRBV18 and TRBJ2-7; TCRdb's assignment of TRBD2 cannot be checked, as there is no DNA. Germline loops: CDR1 KGHSH, CDR2 LQKENI. There are 14 residues in the CDR3. CDR3: CASSPRGGTYEQYF.

The chain uses TRBV9 and TRBJ2-3; TCRdb gives TRBD1 as the D gene, but with no DNA this cannot be confirmed. CDR3 length equals 15 residues. Germline CDR1 is SGDLS and CDR2 is YYNGEE. CDR3 residues: CASSVYARGSDTQYF.

The chain has TRBV9 and TRBJ1-6; no DNA is available, so the TRBD1 call from TCRdb remains unchecked. Germline assignment: CDR1 SGDLS and CDR2 YYNGEE. The CDR3 runs to 15 residues. CDR3 amino acids: CASSREDGRNSPLHF.

The chain links TRBV18 to TRBJ2-3. Germline CDR1 is KGHSH and CDR2 is LQKENI. The CDR3 totals 17 residues. The chain's CDR3 is CASVSSGGFSRTDTQYF.

The rearrangement links TRBV4-2 to TRBJ2-1; TCRdb's assignment of TRBD2 cannot be checked, as there is no DNA. CDR1 and CDR2 from the germline V gene are LGHNA and YNFKEQ. The CDR3 spans 18 residues. The CDR3: CASSLAGKALSSYNEQFF.

The chain carries TRBV7-9 and TRBJ2-1; the D call of TRBD2 rests on TCRdb alone, since no DNA is present to check it. Germline CDR1 and CDR2: SEHNR and FQNEAQ (reference sequence). The CDR3 is 15 residues long. CDR3: CASSQKAGGYNEQFF.

The rearrangement links TRBV6-1 to TRBJ1-2. The CDR3 is made up of 12 amino acids. Germline-derived CDR1 and CDR2 are MNHNS and SASEGT. CDR3 sequence: CATQLANYGYTF.

This rearrangement joins TRBV3-1 to TRBJ2-1; TCRdb designates TRBD2, a call that cannot be tested without DNA. This CDR3 has 15 residues. Germline V gives CDR1 LGHDT, CDR2 YNNKEL (reference sequence). CDR3 loop: CASTRGLAGENEQFF.